The 24 T cell receptor beta chains below come from one sample, sequenced in a study of somatic mutations in cytotoxic T cells in rheumatoid arthritis. Sequencing was performed with immunoSEQ multiplex PCR; in TCRdb, only in-frame clones are kept and a portion is missing. The table lists approximately 13,000 clones, about three quarters of them singletons. Sequences were obtained from CD8+ T cells sorted from blood. Receptors were obtained from an adult with rheumatoid arthritis.

This sequence joins TRBV27 and TRBJ1-1; D is unresolved. The CDR3 sequence is 15 residues long. V lost 0 bases, J lost 5 bases, and 13 bases lay in between. Germline loops: CDR1 MNHEY, CDR2 SMNVEV (reference sequence). The CDR3 spells CASSLSPPGRTEAFF. CDR3 in DNA: TGTGCCAGCAGTTTATCACCACCAGGAAGGACTGAAGCTTTCTTT.

This clone is a singleton in its sample. This chain connects TRBV19 to TRBJ2-7; D is perhaps TRBD2 (7 bases). V was shortened by 3 bases and J by 3 bases, with 9 bases between the two germline ends. The CDR3 extends over 13 amino acids. Germline CDR1 is LNHDA and CDR2 is SQIVND (reference sequence). The DNA for the CDR3 is TGTGCCAGTAGTATGGGAGGGGGCTACGAGCAGTACTTC. Its protein product is CASSMGGGYEQYF.

The rearrangement uses TRBV7-3 and TRBJ2-1; 12 nucleotides match TRBD2. Germline CDR1 is SGHTA and CDR2 is FQGTGA. The CDR3 spans 15 residues. V shed 0 bases, J shed 6 bases, and the junction held 0 bases outside the gene matches. The CDR3 DNA reads TGTGCCAGCAGCTTAACGGGACTAGCGGGCAATGAGCAGTTCTTC. This encodes CASSLTGLAGNEQFF.

This clone is termed medium-sized (0.01 to 0.1%). The chain joins TRBV5-6 to TRBJ1-3; a possible D gene is TRBD1 (5 bases). V lost 2 bases and J lost 4, with 25 bases in between. Germline-derived CDR1 and CDR2 are SGHDT and YYEEEE. The CDR3 is 19 residues long. The CDR3 region has the DNA TGTGCCAGCAGCTTATCTTGGGGGACTGGCCGACTTCTGGGAAACACCATATATTTT. It specifies CASSLSWGTGRLLGNTIYF.

This clone showed up just a few times. V is TRBV7-9 and J is TRBJ1-1; no definite D call. Trimming pared 5 bases from V and 1 base from J, leaving 14 bases between. Germline CDR1 and CDR2: SEHNR and FQNEAQ (reference sequence). There are 15 residues in the CDR3. CDR3 DNA sequence: TGTGCCAGCAGCCCGCGGGGTGGGAAGAACACTGAAGCTTTCTTT. Translation gives CASSPRGGKNTEAFF.

CDR3 DNA: TGTGCCACCAGACCCTTCCCCGGGGGCACCAGCCAAGAGACCCAGTACTTC. Translated: CATRPFPGGTSQETQYF. This chain links TRBV15 with TRBJ2-5; D assignment may be TRBD1 or TRBD2 (6 bases each). The ends were cut back, 6 bases at V and 1 base at J, with 21 bases in the middle. The CDR3 consists of 17 residues. CDR1 is LNHNV and CDR2 is YYDKDF in the germline V gene (reference sequence).

The rearrangement joins TRBV29-1 to TRBJ1-2; no definite D call. This CDR3 is 14 amino acids long. V gave up 1 base and J gave up 0 bases, with 9 bases separating them. Germline V lookup: CDR1 SQVTM, CDR2 ANQGSEA. The CDR3 reads CSVEVWEANYGYTF. CDR3 in DNA: TGCAGCGTTGAAGTATGGGAAGCTAACTATGGCTACACCTTC.

This chain connects TRBV28 to TRBJ2-5; D unresolved. Trimming pared 7 bases from V and 4 bases from J, leaving 16 bases between. Germline V gene lookup returns CDR1 MDHEN and CDR2 SYDVKM. CDR3 size: 14 residues. CDR3 in DNA: TGTGCCAGCAATTTTGTAGGGCTCCTAGAGACCCAGTACTTC. Encoded protein: CASNFVGLLETQYF.

The genes are TRBV5-1 and TRBJ2-3; D perhaps matches TRBD2 (5 bases). V was trimmed by 2 bases and J by 3 bases, leaving 25 bases between them. Per germline, CDR1 SGHRS and CDR2 YFSETQ. The CDR3 is 19 amino acids. The CDR3 spells CASSLKQQLDVGGTDTQYF. The CDR3 region has the DNA TGCGCCAGCAGCTTAAAACAACAATTGGACGTGGGCGGGACAGATACGCAGTATTTT.

This rearrangement joins TRBV19 to TRBJ2-7; D is possibly TRBD2 (6 bases). Germline V gene sequence: CDR1 LNHDA, CDR2 SQIVND (reference sequence). This CDR3 is 14 amino acids long. Between the trimmed V and J ends, which lost 3 bases and 7 bases, there was a span of 16 bases. The CDR3 nucleotides are TGTGCCAGTAGTATCTATGGCGGTGCGGGGGAGCAGTACTTC. As protein: CASSIYGGAGEQYF. The complete variable domain, with remaining parts taken from reference TRBV19 and TRBJ2-7, reads DGGITQSPKYLFRKEGQNVTLSCEQNLNHDAMYWYRQDPGQGLRLIYYSQIVNDFQKGDIAEGYSVSREKKESFPLTVTSAQKNPTAFYLCASSIYGGAGEQYFGPGTRLTVT.

In its sample, this clone was seen a few times. V usage is TRBV7-9 and J usage is TRBJ2-2; tentative D call: TRBD1 (5 bases). The CDR3 runs 15 residues. With 5 bases removed from V and 8 bases from J, the gap between germline ends came to 18 bases. Germline-derived CDR1 and CDR2 are SEHNR and FQNEAQ (reference sequence). As DNA, the CDR3 is TGTGCCAGCAGCCTCAACCAGGCCCCAGGGGGGGAGCTGTTTTTT. As protein: CASSLNQAPGGELFF.

This clone has a handful of counts. The rearrangement links TRBV6-5 to TRBJ2-7; a possible D gene is TRBD1 (5 bases). Germline V gene sequence: CDR1 MNHEY, CDR2 SVGAGI. V lost 0 bases to trimming and J lost 3 bases, with 9 bases between them. The CDR3 is made up of 14 amino acids. The CDR3, as DNA: TGTGCCAGCAGTTACTCGCAGGGTGTCTACGAGCAGTACTTC. This encodes CASSYSQGVYEQYF.

The J gene is TRBJ1-1, the V gene TRBV19, with a possible D match to TRBD1 (6 bases). The germline V and J ends were trimmed by 9 bases and 0 bases, with 11 bases remaining between them. CDR1 is LNHDA, CDR2 SQIVND, per germline (reference sequence). The CDR3 length is 13 residues. The DNA of the CDR3 is TGTGCCAGCCAGGACAGTTTGAACACTGAAGCTTTCTTT. It encodes CASQDSLNTEAFF.

This clone turned up a few times. The rearrangement uses TRBV2 and TRBJ1-1; D perhaps matches TRBD1 (5 bases). This CDR3 region has 13 residues. From germline, CDR1 is SNHLY and CDR2 FYNNEI. With 6 bases removed from V and 5 bases from J, the gap between germline ends came to 13 bases. CDR3 coding DNA: TGTGCCAGCAGAGAATGGGGGGTAACTGAAGCTTTCTTT. It yields the protein CASREWGVTEAFF.

V and J are TRBV28 and TRBJ2-5; 8 bases fit TRBD2. The end of the DNA aligns better with TRBJ2-7, so the J call may be wrong. CDR3 length: 14 residues. From germline, CDR1 is MDHEN and CDR2 SYDVKM. CDR3 residues: CASSSGTRLYEQYF. CDR3 nucleotides: TGTGCCAGCAGCTCCGGGACTAGACTCTACGAGCAGTACTTC.

This CDR3 reads CSVQDPNTGELFF. The DNA for the CDR3 is TGCAGCGTGCAGGACCCGAACACCGGGGAGCTGTTTTTT. The chain carries TRBV29-1 and TRBJ2-2; D unclear. The CDR3 runs 13 residues. The ends were cut back, 6 bases at V and 0 bases at J, with 8 bases in the middle. Germline lookup yields CDR1 SQVTM and CDR2 ANQGSEA.

V and J are TRBV28 and TRBJ2-7, with D perhaps matching TRBD2 (5 bases). V lost 5 bases, J lost 5 bases, and 10 bases lay in between. The CDR3 has 12 amino acids. Germline loops: CDR1 MDHEN, CDR2 SYDVKM. The CDR3 here is CASSPGSNEQYF. The CDR3 DNA is TGTGCCAGCAGTCCGGGATCCAACGAGCAGTACTTC. The variable domain in full, with the rest retrieved from reference TRBV28 and TRBJ2-7, is DVKVTQSSRYLVKRTGEKVFLECVQDMDHENMFWYRQDPGLGLRLIYFSYDVKMKEKGDIPEGYSVSREKKERFSLILESASTNQTSMYLCASSPGSNEQYFGPGTRLTVT.

This clone occurred a few times. This rearrangement joins TRBV5-1 to TRBJ2-2; D not certain. Germline assignment: CDR1 SGHRS and CDR2 YFSETQ. The CDR3 has 13 amino acids. Trimming stripped 0 bases from V and 7 bases from J, with 7 bases between. In DNA form, the CDR3 reads TGCGCCAGCAGCTTGGATCTTTTCGGGGAGCTGTTTTTT. It translates to CASSLDLFGELFF.

To note about this clone: A junction boundary mismatches the germline segment, possibly from a read error. V usage is TRBV14 and J usage is TRBJ1-3, with no clear D. The germline V gene has CDR1 SGHDN and CDR2 FVKESK. The CDR3 is made up of 15 amino acids. The DNA for the CDR3 is TGTGCCAGCAGTCAAGAAGGATTCCCTGAAAACACCATATATTTT. It is translated as CASSQEGFPENTIYF. Using reference TRBV14 and TRBJ1-3 for the parts outside the CDR3, the full variable domain is EAGVTQFPSHSVIEKGQTVTLRCDPISGHDNLYWYRRVMGKEIKFLLHFVKESKQDESGMPNNRFLAERTGGTYSTLKVQPAELEDSGVYFCASSQEGFPENTIYFGEGSWLTVV.

The rearrangement uses TRBV13 and TRBJ2-3; no reliable D call. CDR3 length: 12 residues. Germline values: CDR1 PRHDT, CDR2 FYEKMQ (reference sequence). V was shortened by 5 bases and J by 5 bases, with 8 bases between the two germline ends. The CDR3 is CASSQLLDTQYF. The CDR3 DNA sequence: TGTGCCAGCAGCCAACTATTAGATACGCAGTATTTT.

This chain joins TRBV7-3 and TRBJ2-2; D uncertain. V dropped 1 base and J dropped 7 bases, with 13 bases sitting between them. Germline CDR1 SGHTA, CDR2 FQGTGA. The CDR3 has 15 residues. The chain's CDR3 is CASSLSSRNHGELFF. DNA for the CDR3: TGTGCCAGCAGCTTAAGTTCCAGGAACCACGGGGAGCTGTTTTTT.

V gene TRBV28 combines with J gene TRBJ2-7; D is possibly TRBD2 (5 bases). Germline V gene sequence: CDR1 MDHEN, CDR2 SYDVKM. The V end was cut by 2 bases, the J end by 2 bases, with 10 bases between. The CDR3 runs to 14 residues. CDR3 sequence: CASSLTGFTYEQYF. The CDR3 nucleotides read TGTGCCAGCAGTTTAACGGGGTTTACCTACGAGCAGTACTTC.

This clone turned up a few times. The chain uses TRBV7-9 and TRBJ1-5, with 9 bases identical to TRBD1. Unmatched junction bases numbered 5, after V lost 2 bases and J lost 6 bases. This CDR3 contains 15 residues. The germline CDR1 and CDR2 sequences are SEHNR and FQNEAQ (reference sequence). The CDR3 here is CASSLTGTGFQPQHF. CDR3 coding DNA: TGTGCCAGCAGCTTAACCGGGACAGGGTTTCAGCCCCAGCATTTT.

The V gene is TRBV6-6, the J gene TRBJ2-5, with 9 bases identical to TRBD1. The CDR3 has 13 residues. The V segment lost 6 bases and the J segment 11 bases; nucleotides outside the gene matches: 10. Germline V CDR1 and CDR2: MNHNY, SVGAGI (reference sequence). Here the CDR3 reads CASRSDRGYEQYF. The CDR3 coding sequence is TGTGCCAGCAGATCGGACAGGGGCTATGAGCAGTACTTC.